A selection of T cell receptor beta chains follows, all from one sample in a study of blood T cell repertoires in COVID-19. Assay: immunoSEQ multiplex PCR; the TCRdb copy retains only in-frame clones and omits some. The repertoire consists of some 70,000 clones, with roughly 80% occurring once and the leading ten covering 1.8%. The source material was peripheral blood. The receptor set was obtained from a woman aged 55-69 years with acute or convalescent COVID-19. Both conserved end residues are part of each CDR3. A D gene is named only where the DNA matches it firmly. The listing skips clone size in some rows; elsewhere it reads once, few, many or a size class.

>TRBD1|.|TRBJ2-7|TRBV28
TGTGCCAGCAGTCCGGCCGGGACAGGGGCCGAGCAGTACTTC
CASSPAGTGAEQYF
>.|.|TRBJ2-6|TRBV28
TGTGCCAGCAGTTCGGGAGCTGGGGCCAACGTCCTGACTTTC
CASSSGAGANVLTF
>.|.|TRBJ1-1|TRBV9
TGTGCCAGCAGCCGGGACACGAACACTGAAGCTTTCTTT
CASSRDTNTEAFF
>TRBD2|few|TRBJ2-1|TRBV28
TGTGCCAGCAGAGGAGGCGGGGGCTCCTACAATGAGCAGTTCTTC
CASRGGGGSYNEQFF
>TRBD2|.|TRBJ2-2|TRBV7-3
TGTGCCAGCAGACTAGCGGGGAACACCGGGGAGCTGTTTTTT
CASRLAGNTGELFF
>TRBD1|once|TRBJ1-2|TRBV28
TGTGCCAGCAGTTTTGTCTCAGCGGGGACAGGGGGCAGTGGCTACACCTTC
CASSFVSAGTGGSGYTF
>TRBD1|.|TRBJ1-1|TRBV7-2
TGTGCCAGCAGACGGGACAGGGTGGGGACTGAAGCTTTCTTT
CASRRDRVGTEAFF
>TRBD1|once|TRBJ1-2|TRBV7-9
TGTGCCAGCAGCCCGGAGGACAGGGGGCACGGCTACACCTTC
CASSPEDRGHGYTF
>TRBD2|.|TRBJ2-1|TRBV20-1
TGCAGTGCTTGTGGACTAGCGGGAGTTCTCAATGAGCAGTTCTTC
CSACGLAGVLNEQFF
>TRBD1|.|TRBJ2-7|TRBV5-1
TGCGCCAGCAGCCCAGGGACAGCCTACGAGCAGTACTTC
CASSPGTAYEQYF
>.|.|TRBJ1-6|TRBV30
TGTGCCTGGAGTGACGGGGTTAAGTCACCCCTCCACTTT
CAWSDGVKSPLHF
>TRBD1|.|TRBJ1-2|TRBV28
TGTGCCAGCAGTTCGGGACAGGGGGACCTACTCTACACCTTC
CASSSGQGDLLYTF
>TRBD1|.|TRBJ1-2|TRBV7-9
TGTGCCAGCAGCCCTCAGACAGGGTTAGGCTATGGCTACACCTTC
CASSPQTGLGYGYTF
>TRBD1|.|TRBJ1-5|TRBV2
TGTGCCAGCAGTGATCCGCGGCCGACAGGGATTGGCAATCAGCCCCAGCATTTT
CASSDPRPTGIGNQPQHF
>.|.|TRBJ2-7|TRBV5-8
TGTGCCAGCAGCTTGGACAGGTCCCCGTACGAGCAGTACTTC
CASSLDRSPYEQYF
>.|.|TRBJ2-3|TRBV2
TGTGCCAGCAGTTGGGAGGGGGTTGGCACAGATACGCAGTATTTT
CASSWEGVGTDTQYF
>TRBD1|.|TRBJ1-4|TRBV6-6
TGTGCCAGCAGTTACCGGGACAGTAATGAAAAACTGTTTTTT
CASSYRDSNEKLFF
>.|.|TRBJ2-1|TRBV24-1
TGTGCCACCAGCGGGACATTTCGAAATGAGCAGTTCTTC
CATSGTFRNEQFF
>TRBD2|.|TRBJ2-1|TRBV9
TGTGCCAGCAGCGGACAAGGCGGGAGTTACAATGAGCAGTTCTTC
CASSGQGGSYNEQFF
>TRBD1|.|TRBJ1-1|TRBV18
TGTGCCAGCTCACCAGGACAGGGTAACACTGAAGCTTTCTTT
CASSPGQGNTEAFF
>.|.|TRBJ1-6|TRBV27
TGTGCCAGCAGTTTATTGGGCAGGGGTTATAATTCACCCCTCCACTTT
CASSLLGRGYNSPLHF
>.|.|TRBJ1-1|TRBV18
TGTGCCAGCTCACCAAAAAGAGGGGGTAACACTGAAGCTTTCTTT
CASSPKRGGNTEAFF